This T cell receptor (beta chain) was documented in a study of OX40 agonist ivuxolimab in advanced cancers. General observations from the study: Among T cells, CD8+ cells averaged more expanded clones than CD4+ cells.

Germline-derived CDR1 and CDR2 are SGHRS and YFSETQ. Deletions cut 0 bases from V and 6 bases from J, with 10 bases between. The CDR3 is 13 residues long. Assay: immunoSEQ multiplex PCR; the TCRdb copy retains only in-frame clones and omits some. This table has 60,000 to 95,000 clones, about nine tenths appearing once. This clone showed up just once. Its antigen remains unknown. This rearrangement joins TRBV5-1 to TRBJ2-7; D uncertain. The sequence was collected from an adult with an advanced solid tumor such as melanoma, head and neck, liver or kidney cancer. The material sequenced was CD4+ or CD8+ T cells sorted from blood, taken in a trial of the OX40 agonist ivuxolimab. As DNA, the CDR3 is TGCGCCAGCAGCTTGGGATCGGGTGGCGAGCAGTACTTC. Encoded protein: CASSLGSGGEQYF. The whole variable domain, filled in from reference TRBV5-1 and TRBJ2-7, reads KAGVTQTPRYLIKTRGQQVTLSCSPISGHRSVSWYQQTPGQGLQFLFEYFSETQRNKGNFPGRFSGRQFSNSRSEMNVSTLELGDSALYLCASSLGSGGEQYFGPGTRLTVT.